A selection of T cell receptor beta chains follows, all from one sample in a study of vaccination and CD4 T cells after COVID-19. TCRdb reprocessed the PCR reads via MiXCR and lists one record per CDR3 protein. This sample has tens of thousands of distinct CDR3 sequences, with approximately 48% found just once. Specimen: CD4+ T cells from blood, collected about 7 months after SARS-CoV-2 vaccination. These receptors were taken from a human donor who had recovered from COVID-19. Each CDR3 is given with its conserved first and last residue. The order of the fields is J gene, D gene, V gene, clone size, CDR3 protein, CDR3 DNA. The D gene is left open where the match is weak. Clone size appears in some rows only: once, few, many, or a class for an expanded clone.

TRBJ1-2 NA TRBV27 NA CASRSQGNYGYTF TGTGCCAGCAGAAGCCAAGGGAACTATGGCTACACCTTC
TRBJ2-1 TRBD2 TRBV6-1 NA CASSTGLAGVNEQFF TGTGCCAGCAGCACGGGACTAGCGGGAGTTAATGAGCAGTTCTTC
TRBJ2-3 NA TRBV24-1 NA CATSDFTAGRTDTQYF TGTGCCACCAGTGATTTTACAGCAGGTCGCACAGATACGCAGTATTTT
TRBJ2-1 NA TRBV7-2 NA CASSLRYNEQFF TGTGCCAGCAGCTTACGGTACAATGAGCAGTTCTTC
TRBJ1-5 TRBD1 TRBV19 NA CASSTGQAQHF TGTGCCAGTAGTACCGGACAGGCCCAGCATTTT
TRBJ2-6 NA TRBV5-4 NA CASSIPGANVLTF TGTGCCAGCAGCATTCCTGGGGCCAACGTCCTGACTTTC
TRBJ2-3 TRBD2 TRBV28 few CASSPLSGRRTDTQYF TGTGCCAGCAGTCCCCTCAGCGGGAGGCGCACAGATACGCAGTATTTT
TRBJ2-1 NA TRBV5-4 NA CASSSTGIGDEQFF TGTGCCAGCAGCTCAACTGGGATCGGGGATGAGCAGTTCTTC
TRBJ1-2 NA TRBV2 NA CASSEVPGNYGYTF TGTGCCAGCAGTGAAGTACCGGGGAACTATGGCTACACCTTC
TRBJ2-3 TRBD2 TRBV19 few CASSKGLARTTQYF TGTGCCAGTAGTAAGGGACTAGCCAGGACTACGCAGTATTTT
TRBJ1-5 TRBD1 TRBV10-3 few CATTGGSNQPQHF TGTGCCACGACAGGGGGTAGCAATCAGCCCCAGCATTTT
TRBJ2-7 TRBD1 TRBV19 NA CASGTGSEQYF TGTGCCAGTGGGACAGGGAGCGAGCAGTACTTC
TRBJ2-6 NA TRBV20-1 few CSARDRSAGANVLTF TGCAGTGCTAGAGATCGCAGCGCTGGGGCCAACGTCCTGACTTTC
TRBJ1-2 NA TRBV6-5 NA CASSLIGGGNGYTF TGTGCCAGCAGTTTAATAGGAGGGGGGAATGGCTACACCTTC
TRBJ2-7 NA TRBV2 NA CASRSTAVYEQYF TGTGCCAGCCGGAGTACGGCAGTCTACGAGCAGTACTTC
TRBJ2-3 TRBD2 TRBV27 few CASSFLTSGRNGYRLTDTQYF TGTGCCAGCAGCTTCCTGACTAGCGGGAGAAATGGATATAGGCTCACAGATACGCAGTATTTT
TRBJ1-4 NA TRBV15 NA CATSLWGEKLFF TGTGCCACCAGTCTATGGGGTGAAAAACTGTTTTTT
TRBJ1-5 NA TRBV7-9 few CASARGDSNQPQHF TGTGCCAGCGCAAGAGGGGATAGCAATCAGCCCCAGCATTTT
TRBJ2-7 NA TRBV14 NA CASSHSGSEQYF TGTGCCAGCAGCCATTCTGGGAGCGAGCAGTACTTC
TRBJ1-5 NA TRBV20-1 NA CSASGGNGNQPQHF TGCAGTGCTAGTGGGGGGAACGGCAATCAGCCCCAGCATTTT
TRBJ2-2 NA TRBV20-1 once CSARVGTGGAGELFF TGCAGTGCTAGAGTGGGAACAGGGGGGGCCGGGGAGCTGTTTTTT
TRBJ2-7 TRBD2 TRBV20-1 few CSARALAGGYEQYF TGCAGTGCTAGAGCACTAGCGGGAGGCTACGAGCAGTACTTC
TRBJ2-1 TRBD2 TRBV7-6 NA CASSTWTSGSSDEQFF TGTGCCAGCAGCACGTGGACTAGCGGGAGTTCCGATGAGCAGTTCTTC
TRBJ1-2 TRBD1 TRBV20-1 NA CSAPGTGGVNWGYTF TGCAGTGCTCCCGGGACAGGGGGCGTGAATTGGGGCTACACCTTC
TRBJ2-7 TRBD2 TRBV19 NA CASSMAGEAYDEQYF TGTGCCAGTAGTATGGCGGGAGAGGCTTATGACGAGCAGTACTTC
TRBJ2-3 NA TRBV24-1 NA CATGKAEGSTDTQYF TGTGCCACCGGAAAAGCGGAGGGGAGCACAGATACGCAGTATTTT
TRBJ2-5 NA TRBV19 few CASSNGDSRETQYF TGTGCCAGTAGTAACGGGGACTCAAGGGAGACCCAGTACTTC
TRBJ2-1 NA TRBV20-1 NA CSAPKAGNEQFF TGCAGTGCCCCAAAGGCAGGCAATGAGCAGTTCTTC
TRBJ2-7 NA TRBV7-3 few CASSYYEQYF TGTGCCAGCAGCTACTACGAGCAGTACTTC
TRBJ2-1 TRBD1 TRBV11-1 once CASSPYRGSYNEQFF TGTGCCAGCAGCCCCTACAGGGGATCCTACAATGAGCAGTTCTTC
TRBJ2-7 TRBD2 TRBV7-2 few CASSLVPSGRIRSHEQYF TGTGCCAGCAGCTTAGTCCCTAGCGGGAGAATAAGGTCCCACGAGCAGTACTTC
TRBJ1-3 TRBD1 TRBV15 few CATSTGTGNFGNTIYF TGTGCCACCAGCACCGGGACAGGGAATTTTGGAAACACCATATATTTT
TRBJ2-3 TRBD1 TRBV4-1 NA CASSPPGQGLDTQYF TGCGCCAGCAGCCCCCCGGGACAGGGTTTGGATACGCAGTATTTT
TRBJ2-3 NA TRBV20-1 once CSARTTDPSTDTQYF TGCAGTGCTAGAACCACAGACCCGAGCACAGATACGCAGTATTTT
TRBJ2-4 NA TRBV28 NA CASSDHGGAAKNIQYF TGTGCCAGCAGTGATCACGGGGGCGCAGCCAAAAACATTCAGTACTTC
TRBJ2-2 TRBD2 TRBV6-2/TRBV6-3 NA CASSLASGGNTGELFF TGTGCCAGCAGTTTAGCTAGCGGAGGGAACACCGGGGAGCTGTTTTTT
TRBJ2-1 TRBD1 TRBV12-3/TRBV12-4 NA CASSTWTGGVGNEQFF TGTGCCAGCAGTACCTGGACAGGGGGCGTCGGCAATGAGCAGTTCTTC
TRBJ2-5 TRBD1 TRBV4-1 once CASSRNTGGRGETQYF TGCGCCAGCAGCCGAAATACAGGGGGCAGAGGAGAGACCCAGTACTTC
TRBJ2-1 TRBD2 TRBV7-2 NA CASSFASGRALQFF TGTGCCAGCAGCTTCGCTAGCGGGAGGGCCCTTCAGTTCTTC
TRBJ2-6 NA TRBV6-1 NA CASSLGTLLSAGANVLTF TGTGCCAGCAGCCTCGGTACCCTCCTCTCGGCTGGGGCCAACGTCCTGACTTTC
TRBJ1-5 NA TRBV19 few CASSFRQNYNQPQHF TGTGCCAGTAGTTTTCGACAGAACTATAATCAGCCCCAGCATTTT
TRBJ2-2 NA TRBV6-2/TRBV6-3 NA CASSQTLLGTGRAGELFF TGTGCCAGCAGCCAGACTCTTTTGGGGACGGGTCGTGCCGGGGAGCTGTTTTTT
TRBJ2-2 NA TRBV24-1 NA CATSDYNTGELFF TGTGCCACCAGTGATTACAACACCGGGGAGCTGTTTTTT
TRBJ1-4 NA TRBV7-9 NA CASSVTGRDEKLFF TGTGCCAGCAGCGTTACAGGGAGAGACGAAAAACTGTTTTTT
TRBJ2-3 TRBD2 TRBV2 NA CASSTTRTSRGITDTQYF TGTGCCAGCAGCACTACCCGGACTAGCCGAGGAATCACAGATACGCAGTATTTT
TRBJ2-3 NA TRBV28 NA CASSFRISTDTQYF TGTGCCAGCAGTTTCCGAATTAGCACAGATACGCAGTATTTT